This TCR beta chain came from a study of blood T cell repertoires in COVID-19. The data were produced by immunoSEQ multiplex PCR, yet TCRdb's version contains in-frame clones alone and is incomplete. This table holds tens of thousands of clones, 80% found once. CDR3 length: 15 residues. The V gene's germline CDR1 is KGHSH and CDR2 LQKENI. V was pared by 2 bases and J by 7 bases, with 6 bases of the junction left unmatched. The J gene is TRBJ2-1, the V gene TRBV18, with 9 bases lining up with TRBD1. The specimen was peripheral blood. The sequence was obtained from a woman between 65 and 79 years old with acute or convalescent COVID-19. Here the CDR3 DNA reads TGTGCCAGCTCACCAGCACAGGGGGCGCGGAATGAGCAGTTCTTC. This translates into CASSPAQGARNEQFF.